This TCR beta chain came from a study of human T cells and chemical hapten exposure. Looking at the study overall: Slight volume differences across pooled libraries mainly accounted for varying per-sample TCR yields. Study-wide findings and caveats: TCRs at a frequency above 1 in 1000 stayed unchanged with DPC sensitization.

Regarding this clonotype: Its antigen is not identified.

Time point denoted: pre-sensitization, week 0. Treatment defined: therapeutic diphenylcyclopropenone sensitization with weekly scalp DPC. Library preparation tagged each individual cDNA molecule with a unique molecular identifier. TCRdb re-called the RACE reads with MiXCR, one entry per CDR3 protein. The sample consists of a few hundred thousand distinct CDR3 sequences, around 7.3% of them appearing once. V trimming: 5 bases; J trimming: 0 bases; junction bases outside the gene matches: 16. The CDR3 covers 19 residues. Germline V gene sequence: CDR1 SSHAT, CDR2 FNYEAQ (reference sequence). This TCR was sampled from a man aged 18 to 35 with alopecia areata. Some clones in this sample may be carry-over from other donors' samples. The sample in question was whole blood, obtained in connection with sensitization to the hapten diphenylcyclopropenone (DPC). The J gene is TRBJ2-1, the V gene TRBV7-7, with 7 nucleotides matching TRBD1. CDR3 residues: CASSPFPFGQDSSYNEQFF. Here the CDR3 DNA reads TGTGCCAGCAGCCCTTTCCCTTTCGGACAGGACAGCTCCTACAATGAGCAGTTCTTC. The entire variable domain, with the rest obtained from reference TRBV7-7 and TRBJ2-1, is as follows: GAGVSQSPRYKVTKRGQDVTLRCDPISSHATLYWYQQALGQGPEFLTYFNYEAQPDKSGLPSDRFSAERPEGSISTLTIQRTEQRDSAMYRCASSPFPFGQDSSYNEQFFGPGTRLTVL.